This T cell receptor (beta chain) emerged from a study of vaccination effects on CD4 cells after COVID-19 (dated by TCRdb to between 2021 and 2024). Background for the entire study: Participants received two doses of either the BNT162b2 or the mRNA-1273 mRNA SARS-CoV-2 vaccine. SARS-CoV-2 spike-specific CD4+ TCR repertoires were compared before and after mRNA vaccination in COVID-19 convalescent patients and in infection-naive vaccine recipients. The full study included some eleven COVID-19 convalescent patients and several SARS-CoV-2-naive healthy vaccine recipients. In the study, cultures from other donors were sequenced using the Oncomine TCR Beta short-read assay on an Illumina iSeq 100.

A distance of 7 bases separates the germline ends of V and J, which lose 3 bases and 5 bases respectively. Reading from cysteine to phenylalanine, the CDR3 counts 12 amino acids. The retained sequence is limited to the CDR3, 36 bases, with the frame set at the first base. Per the germline V gene, KGHSH is the CDR1 and LQKENI is the CDR2. Receptors were amplified or captured by the immunoSEQ multiplex PCR assay. DNA from the cultured and isolated CD4+ T cells underwent TCR beta CDR3 sequencing. The authors processed their data as follows. Non-productive TCR sequences were removed and reads were trimmed to the CDR3 region, keeping CDR3s of at least 7 amino acids. The MANAFEST web app was used to pick out antigen-specific clonotypes by comparing their expansion in peptide wells with that in reference cultures. To count as positive, a clone had to show expansion at FDR<0.05 compared with the reference and with all other wells, an odds ratio above 5, and a frequency above 0.1% in two replicate wells. Cross-reactive clonotypes were defined as significantly expanded in SARS-CoV-2 spike wells and in at least one common cold coronavirus spike condition. CDR3 similarity was assessed by Levenshtein distance with the stringdist R package, and unrooted trees were built with ape in R 3.6.1. The clones in this table, taken by TCRdb from immuneACCESS, are in-frame only. Not every clone is retained; where verified, under half of the shortfall comes from an unresolved V gene, and the cause of the rest is unknown. From that table come the V and J calls and clone size; the DNA was used to work out D and trimming. Recorded for this sample are tens of thousands of clones; roughly 79% of them occurred a single time. The ten biggest clones cover just over 6% of the sample.

The ViraFEST assay stimulated PBMC with viral peptide pools and then used TCR sequencing to identify antigen-specific CD4+ T cell clonotypes by expansion. After roughly 11 days of culture, CD4+ T cells were isolated with the EasySep CD4+ T cell isolation kit. Negative nucleocapsid antibody results before and after vaccination confirmed that the healthy vaccine recipients had no prior SARS-CoV-2 infection. A few million PBMC per well were cultured with 9 to 10 ug/ml peptides in IMDM containing roughly 5% human AB serum, approximately 10 IU/ml IL-2 and gentamicin. Half of the culture medium was replaced with fresh IL-2-containing medium on days 3 and 7. Each peptide stimulation condition was cultured in triplicate wells unless otherwise noted. Using Ficoll-Paque Plus gradient centrifugation, PBMC were separated from whole blood and then either used fresh or cryopreserved at -140C. Overlapping peptide pools spanned the spike proteins of SARS-CoV-2 and the common cold coronaviruses HCoV-NL63, HCoV-OC43 and HCoV-229E. The QIAamp micro DNA kit was used to extract genomic DNA from the cultured CD4+ T cells.

With respect to this clone: The target of this receptor is not known. No qualities accompany the bases; no much larger clone lies one base away.

Broad study findings and their caveats: At late post-vaccination timepoints, both infection-induced and vaccine-induced clones showed marked clonal contraction, consistent with waning T cell responses. In healthy vaccine recipients, vaccine-induced clones were almost all SARS-CoV-2 mono-reactive, with only 1 of 255 cross-reactive with common cold coronaviruses. The study was limited by a small number of convalescent patients and lacked early post-infection timepoints.

The sequence is built from TRBV18 and TRBJ1-1; no D segment can be confidently identified. The TCR comes from a human donor who received a COVID-19 vaccine. The specimen was CD4+ T cells from PBMCs cultured with HCoV-OC43 spike peptides, collected before COVID-19 vaccination. This specimen's cell subset or site label, interpreted: HCoV-OC43 spike overlapping peptide pool stimulation. The CDR3 protein sequence reads: CASSPAGTEAFF. The DNA is as follows: TGTGCCAGCTCACCGGCCGGGACTGAAGCTTTCTTT.